The TCR beta chain described here comes from a study of shared clonotypes between healthy human individuals. For the study at large: The cohort had a couple of women and a few men, ages 18 to 49.

The CDR3 loop spans 14 amino acids. The germline V gene encodes CDR1 MDHEN and CDR2 SYDVKM. J gave up 4 bases and V 5 bases, and 3 bases lay outside the gene matches. Remarks on this clone: Antigen: not known.

Study-level results: Sorted-subset sequencing, rarefaction showed, was incomplete despite large depth.

Assay execution took place at the deep level. Assay used: immunoSEQ multiplex PCR; TCRdb lists only in-frame clones, some missing. The sample contains more than 2 million clones, approximately 95% of which appear only once. The sample was naive CD4+ T cells sorted from blood. The sample's subset: CD45RA+ positively selected. The source is a man younger than 30 in good health. This chain joins TRBV28 and TRBJ2-2, with TRBD2 identical over 8 bases. The CDR3 protein is CASSPGGSTGELFF. The CDR3 bases are TGTGCCAGCAGTCCGGGGGGGAGCACCGGGGAGCTGTTTTTT.